These T cell receptor beta chains were read from a single sample in a study of T cell responses to AZD1222 COVID-19 vaccine. Some clones are missing from TCRdb's copy, which holds only in-frame ones; the method was immunoSEQ multiplex PCR. Seen here are approximately 93,000 clones, about 88% observed once, and the top ten hold about 5.5%. The specimen was peripheral blood, collected 28 days after the second AZD1222 dose. The receptors derive from an adult who received the AZD1222 COVID-19 vaccine. Each CDR3 is given with its conserved first and last residue. Each record gives: V gene, CDR3 length, J gene, clone size, D gene, CDR3 protein, CDR3 DNA. A D gene is named only where the DNA matches it firmly. The listing skips clone size in some rows; elsewhere it reads once, few, many or a size class.

>TRBV6-5|12|TRBJ1-2|.|.
CASRLHRYGYTF
TGTGCCAGCAGGCTCCACCGCTATGGCTACACCTTC
>TRBV4-3|15|TRBJ2-3|once|TRBD1
CASSRTQGAGDTQYF
TGCGCCAGCAGCCGCACACAGGGGGCAGGGGATACGCAGTATTTT
>TRBV7-8|14|TRBJ2-5|.|.
CASRHSLGIETQYF
TGTGCCAGCAGGCATAGTCTGGGTATTGAGACCCAGTACTTC
>TRBV6-5|15|TRBJ2-1|.|.
CASSYRQGPYNEQFF
TGTGCCAGCAGTTACCGTCAGGGGCCCTACAATGAGCAGTTCTTC
>TRBV10-3|13|TRBJ1-1|.|.
CAISELRNTEAFF
TGTGCCATCAGTGAGCTTCGGAACACTGAAGCTTTCTTT
>TRBV28|12|TRBJ1-1|.|.
CASSLWSTEAFF
TGTGCCAGCAGTTTATGGTCCACTGAAGCTTTCTTT
>TRBV3-1/TRBV3-2|19|TRBJ2-2|.|TRBD2
CASSHPTSGGTPNTGELFF
TGTGCCAGCAGCCATCCGACTAGCGGGGGGACCCCGAACACCGGGGAGCTGTTTTTT
>TRBV12-3/TRBV12-4|12|TRBJ2-1|.|.
CASSLVDNEQFF
TGTGCCAGCAGTTTAGTTGACAATGAGCAGTTCTTC
>TRBV27|15|TRBJ2-7|.|.
CASSPHPAGTYEQYF
TGTGCCAGCAGTCCCCACCCGGCAGGGACCTACGAGCAGTACTTC
>TRBV12-3/TRBV12-4|13|TRBJ2-1|.|.
CASGYGVRNEQFF
TGTGCCAGCGGATACGGGGTTCGAAATGAGCAGTTCTTC
>TRBV2|16|TRBJ1-5|.|.
CASSYQGPGGNQPQHF
TGTGCCAGCAGTTACCAGGGGCCGGGTGGCAATCAGCCCCAGCATTTT
>TRBV3-1/TRBV3-2|15|TRBJ2-1|.|.
CASSHRDLSYNEQFF
TGTGCCAGCAGCCACCGGGACCTCTCCTACAATGAGCAGTTCTTC
>TRBV14|14|TRBJ2-7|few|.
CASRSTGNPYEQYF
TGTGCCAGCAGGTCCACAGGTAACCCCTACGAGCAGTACTTC
>TRBV7-2|15|TRBJ2-6|once|.
CASSASRSGANVLTF
TGTGCCAGCAGCGCATCCAGGTCTGGGGCCAACGTCCTGACTTTC
>TRBV4-1|16|TRBJ2-2|.|.
CASSQEGTPNTGELFF
TGCGCCAGCAGCCAAGAGGGGACCCCAAACACCGGGGAGCTGTTTTTT
>TRBV9|13|TRBJ1-2|.|TRBD1
CASRGDSVYGYTF
TGTGCCAGCAGGGGGGACAGCGTTTATGGCTACACCTTC
>TRBV5-6|15|TRBJ2-7|.|.
CASSLVGRSFHEQYF
TGTGCCAGCAGCTTGGTCGGTAGATCCTTCCACGAGCAGTACTTC
>TRBV19|15|TRBJ1-5|.|.
CASRWTVSSNQPQHF
TGTGCCAGTAGGTGGACAGTGTCTAGCAATCAGCCCCAGCATTTT
>TRBV5-8|14|TRBJ1-4|.|.
CASSRTGLLEKLFF
TGTGCCAGCAGCCGTACCGGACTACTCGAAAAACTGTTTTTT
>TRBV6-5|11|TRBJ1-2|.|.
CASSQGGGYTF
TGTGCCAGCAGCCAAGGTGGGGGCTACACCTTC
>TRBV18|17|TRBJ2-6|.|.
CASSPPDSVAGANVLTF
TGTGCCAGCTCACCGCCGGACAGCGTCGCTGGGGCCAACGTCCTGACTTTC
>TRBV2|13|TRBJ1-2|once|TRBD1
CASSWTGVDGYTF
TGTGCCAGCAGTTGGACAGGGGTGGATGGCTACACCTTC
>TRBV6-5|14|TRBJ1-5|.|.
CAISGMYSNQPQHF
TGTGCCATTTCCGGGATGTATAGCAATCAGCCCCAGCATTTT
>TRBV23-1|17|TRBJ1-6|.|.
CASSQSWRHLLDSPLHF
TGCGCCAGCAGTCAATCGTGGCGGCACCTTTTAGATTCACCCCTCCACTTT
>TRBV7-9|12|TRBJ1-2|.|.
CASSFDNYGYTF
TGTGCCAGCAGCTTCGACAACTATGGCTACACCTTC
>TRBV3-1/TRBV3-2|13|TRBJ1-2|once|.
CASSQRGNYGYTF
TGTGCCAGCAGCCAAAGGGGAAACTATGGCTACACCTTC
>TRBV4-3|14|TRBJ2-1|.|.
CASSHEGPGNEQFF
TGCGCCAGCAGCCATGAGGGCCCGGGGAATGAGCAGTTCTTC
>TRBV19|13|TRBJ2-7|.|TRBD1
CASRPQGDYEQYF
TGTGCCAGTAGGCCCCAGGGGGACTACGAGCAGTACTTC
>TRBV5-6|15|TRBJ1-2|.|TRBD1
CASSGTGDEYYGYTF
TGTGCCAGCAGCGGGACAGGGGATGAATACTATGGCTACACCTTC
>TRBV11-2|13|TRBJ2-2|few|.
CASSLDFTGELFF
TGTGCCAGCAGCTTAGATTTCACCGGGGAGCTGTTTTTT
>TRBV29-1|15|TRBJ1-4|.|TRBD1
CSVGQGTATNEKLFF
TGCAGCGTTGGACAGGGGACTGCAACTAATGAAAAACTGTTTTTT
>TRBV13|14|TRBJ1-1|once|.
CASSFRGARTEAFF
TGTGCCAGCAGCTTTCGGGGGGCGCGCACTGAAGCTTTCTTT
>TRBV5-1|17|TRBJ1-1|.|.
CASSMGVQVGRNTEAFF
TGCGCCAGCAGCATGGGGGTGCAGGTTGGCCGGAACACTGAAGCTTTCTTT
>TRBV30|13|TRBJ1-1|.|.
CAAREGPNTEAFF
TGTGCCGCCAGGGAGGGGCCGAACACTGAAGCTTTCTTT
>TRBV4-3|15|TRBJ1-5|.|.
CASSQDLDSNQPQHF
TGCGCCAGCAGCCAAGATTTAGATAGCAATCAGCCCCAGCATTTT
>TRBV4-3|14|TRBJ2-1|.|.
CASSRAGVMNEQFF
TGCGCCAGCAGCCGAGCCGGGGTGATGAATGAGCAGTTCTTC
>TRBV6-2/TRBV6-3|15|TRBJ2-1|.|TRBD2
CASSQAGGPSNEQFF
TGTGCCAGCAGCCAAGCGGGGGGGCCGAGCAATGAGCAGTTCTTC
>TRBV25-1|14|TRBJ1-2|.|.
CASSDTGLNYGYTF
TGTGCCAGCAGTGATACAGGGCTGAACTATGGCTACACCTTC
>TRBV7-6|14|TRBJ2-3|.|.
CASSLDSGVDTQYF
TGTGCCAGCAGCTTAGATTCAGGGGTTGATACGCAGTATTTT
>TRBV6-5|10|TRBJ2-5|.|.
CASRGETQYF
TGTGCCAGCAGAGGGGAGACCCAGTACTTC
>TRBV3-1/TRBV3-2|15|TRBJ2-7|.|TRBD2
CASSQEAGAAYEQYF
TGTGCCAGCAGCCAAGAAGCGGGGGCCGCCTACGAGCAGTACTTC
>TRBV6-4|14|TRBJ1-1|.|TRBD1
CASSDGDSNTEAFF
TGTGCCAGCAGTGACGGGGACAGTAACACTGAAGCTTTCTTT
>TRBV3-1/TRBV3-2|13|TRBJ1-2|.|.
CASTGGARYGYTF
TGTGCCAGCACCGGGGGGGCCCGCTATGGCTACACCTTC
>TRBV5-1|14|TRBJ2-3|.|.
CASSFLGGTDTQYF
TGCGCCAGCAGCTTTCTAGGGGGCACAGATACGCAGTATTTT
>TRBV3-1/TRBV3-2|14|TRBJ1-1|.|TRBD1
CASSPTGGITEAFF
TGTGCCAGCAGCCCCACAGGGGGCATCACTGAAGCTTTCTTT